The rows below give T cell receptor beta chains drawn from one sample of a study of CD8+ T cells in alopecia areata. Assay: immunoSEQ multiplex PCR; the TCRdb copy retains only in-frame clones and omits some. Of nearly 200,000 clones listed, roughly 64% were seen once; the top ten hold under 7%. This specimen was CD4+ T cells sorted from blood, taken at week 24, from a patient treated with tofacitinib. Source of these receptors: a human donor with alopecia areata. Both conserved end residues are part of each CDR3. D genes are given only for firm matches. The listing skips clone size in some rows; elsewhere it reads once, few, many or a size class.

j_call | v_call | d_call | clone_size | cdr3_aa | cdr3_nt
TRBJ2-5 | TRBV14 | NA | NA | CASSQGLQETQYF | TGTGCCAGCAGCCAAGGGTTACAAGAGACCCAGTACTTC
TRBJ1-5 | TRBV15 | NA | few | CATSRDAPQPQHF | TGTGCCACCAGCAGAGACGCGCCACAGCCCCAGCATTTT
TRBJ2-1 | TRBV30 | NA | few | CACHTGTYPDNEQFF | TGTGCCTGTCACACCGGGACTTATCCGGACAATGAGCAGTTCTTC
TRBJ1-2 | TRBV27 | NA | NA | CASSLYLGFYGYTF | TGTGCCAGCAGTTTATATCTGGGGTTCTATGGCTACACCTTC
TRBJ2-7 | TRBV7-2 | TRBD1 | few | CASSLSRQGNAYEQYF | TGTGCCAGCAGCTTAAGTCGACAGGGGAATGCCTACGAGCAGTACTTC
TRBJ2-2 | TRBV5-6 | TRBD1 | NA | CASSLAGSGQPNTGELFF | TGTGCCAGCAGCTTGGCAGGCTCGGGACAGCCGAACACCGGGGAGCTGTTTTTT
TRBJ2-7 | TRBV11-2 | NA | NA | CASSLVSRTYEQYF | TGTGCCAGCAGCTTAGTCAGCAGGACCTACGAGCAGTACTTC
TRBJ1-2 | TRBV5-1 | NA | once | CASSLDQRGSGGGYTF | TGCGCCAGCAGCTTGGACCAAAGGGGATCCGGGGGTGGCTACACCTTC
TRBJ2-7 | TRBV2 | NA | NA | CASSTDRDPYF | TGTGCCAGCAGTACGGACAGAGATCCGTACTTC
TRBJ1-4 | TRBV29-1 | NA | NA | CSVETGSNEKLFF | TGCAGCGTTGAAACAGGGTCGAATGAAAAACTGTTTTTT
TRBJ2-1 | TRBV15 | TRBD2 | NA | CATRAKLAGGYNEQFF | TGTGCCACTAGAGCCAAACTAGCGGGAGGCTATAATGAGCAGTTCTTC
TRBJ2-5 | TRBV10-3 | NA | few | CAAQGPQETQYF | TGTGCCGCCCAGGGGCCCCAAGAGACCCAGTACTTC
TRBJ1-1 | TRBV6-5 | TRBD1 | NA | CASSGTGGTEAFF | TGTGCCAGCAGTGGGACAGGGGGCACTGAAGCTTTCTTT
TRBJ2-1 | TRBV2 | NA | NA | CASTPSGGYNEQFF | TGTGCCAGCACACCGAGCGGAGGTTACAATGAGCAGTTCTTC
TRBJ1-1 | TRBV7-8 | NA | NA | CASTLRRGDTEAFF | TGTGCCAGCACCCTGAGGAGAGGGGACACTGAAGCTTTCTTT
TRBJ2-3 | TRBV10-3 | NA | NA | CAISPGGTDTQYF | TGTGCCATCAGCCCAGGAGGCACAGATACGCAGTATTTT
TRBJ2-7 | TRBV7-2 | TRBD1 | NA | CASSFPGQGVYEQYF | TGTGCCAGCAGCTTTCCGGGGCAGGGGGTCTACGAGCAGTACTTC
TRBJ2-1 | TRBV5-1 | NA | NA | CASSGGTDYNEQFF | TGCGCCAGCAGCGGGGGGACGGACTACAATGAGCAGTTCTTC
TRBJ2-3 | TRBV29-1 | TRBD2 | few | CSVERGLASADTQYF | TGCAGCGTTGAAAGGGGACTAGCGTCGGCAGATACGCAGTATTTT
TRBJ2-6 | TRBV4-1 | TRBD1 | NA | CASSQEAAGGAGANVLTF | TGCGCCAGCAGCCAAGAAGCGGCAGGGGGCGCTGGGGCCAACGTCCTGACTTTC
TRBJ2-5 | TRBV7-2 | NA | NA | CASTSWETQYF | TGTGCCAGCACCTCATGGGAGACCCAGTACTTC
TRBJ2-3 | TRBV27 | TRBD2 | NA | CASSFGTRITDTQYF | TGTGCCAGCAGTTTCGGGACTAGGATTACAGATACGCAGTATTTT
TRBJ1-3 | TRBV4-3 | NA | few | CASSQGAGNTIYF | TGCGCCAGCAGCCAAGGCGCGGGAAACACCATATATTTT
TRBJ2-7 | TRBV27 | TRBD1 | NA | CASRDSSYEQYF | TGTGCCAGCCGGGACAGCTCCTACGAGCAGTACTTC
TRBJ1-1 | TRBV6-5 | NA | NA | CASSYSGVTEAFF | TGTGCCAGCAGTTACTCGGGGGTCACTGAAGCTTTCTTT
TRBJ1-2 | TRBV30 | TRBD1 | NA | CAWSVATGGAYGYTF | TGTGCCTGGAGTGTGGCGACAGGGGGAGCCTATGGCTACACCTTC
TRBJ1-1 | TRBV29-1 | NA | NA | CSVEDRRNTEAFF | TGCAGCGTTGAAGATCGTCGGAACACTGAAGCTTTCTTT
TRBJ2-5 | TRBV25-1 | NA | NA | CASRKGLGAQETQYF | TGTGCCAGCAGAAAGGGCTTGGGGGCCCAAGAGACCCAGTACTTC
TRBJ1-2 | TRBV29-1 | NA | few | CSVAPYYGYTF | TGCAGCGTTGCCCCCTACTATGGCTACACCTTC
TRBJ2-5 | TRBV27 | NA | NA | CASLSGELQGRSESQYF | TGTGCCAGCCTTTCGGGGGAACTCCAAGGACGGTCGGAGTCCCAGTACTTC
TRBJ1-1 | TRBV4-3 | TRBD1 | NA | CASSQGRQGNTEAFF | TGCGCCAGCAGCCAAGGAAGACAGGGGAACACTGAAGCTTTCTTT
TRBJ2-1 | TRBV25-1 | TRBD2 | NA | CASGLAGVEEQFF | TGTGCCAGCGGACTAGCGGGAGTCGAGGAGCAGTTCTTC